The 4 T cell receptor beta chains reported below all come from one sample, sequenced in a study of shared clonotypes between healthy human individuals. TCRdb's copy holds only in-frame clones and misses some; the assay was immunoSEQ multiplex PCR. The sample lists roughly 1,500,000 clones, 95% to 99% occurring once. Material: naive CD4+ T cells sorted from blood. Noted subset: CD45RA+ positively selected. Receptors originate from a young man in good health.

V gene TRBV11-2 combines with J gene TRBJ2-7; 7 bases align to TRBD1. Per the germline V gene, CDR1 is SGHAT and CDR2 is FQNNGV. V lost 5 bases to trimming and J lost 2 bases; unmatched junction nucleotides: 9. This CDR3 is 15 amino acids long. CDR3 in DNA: TGTGCCAGCAGCCGAGCCGGGACAGAGGCCTACGAGCAGTACTTC. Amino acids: CASSRAGTEAYEQYF.

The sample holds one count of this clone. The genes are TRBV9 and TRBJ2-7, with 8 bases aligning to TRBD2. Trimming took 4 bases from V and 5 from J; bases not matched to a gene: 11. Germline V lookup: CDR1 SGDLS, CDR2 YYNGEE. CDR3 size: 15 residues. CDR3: CASSPESGSRHEQYF. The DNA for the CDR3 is TGTGCCAGCAGCCCTGAGAGCGGGAGTCGACACGAGCAGTACTTC.

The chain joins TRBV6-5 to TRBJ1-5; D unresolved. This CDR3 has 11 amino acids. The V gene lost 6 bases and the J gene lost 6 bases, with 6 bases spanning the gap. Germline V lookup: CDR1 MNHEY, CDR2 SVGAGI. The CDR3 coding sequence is TGTGCCAGCAGCCGCAGTCAGCCCCAGCATTTT. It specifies CASSRSQPQHF.

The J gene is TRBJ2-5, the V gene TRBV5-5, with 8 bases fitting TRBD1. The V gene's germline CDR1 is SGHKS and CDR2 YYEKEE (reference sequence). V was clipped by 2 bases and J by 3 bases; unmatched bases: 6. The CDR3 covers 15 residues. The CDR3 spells CASSLVGQGEETQYF. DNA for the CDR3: TGTGCCAGCAGCTTAGTTGGACAGGGTGAAGAGACCCAGTACTTC.